A single sample is the source of the 25 T cell receptor beta chains below, sequenced in a study of OX40 agonist ivuxolimab in advanced cancers. Produced via immunoSEQ multiplex PCR; TCRdb's table is partial and in-frame only. This sample yields 50,000 to 65,000 clones, of which around 85% are seen a single time; around 6.9% belongs to the top ten. The material sequenced was CD4+ or CD8+ T cells sorted from blood, taken in a trial of the OX40 agonist ivuxolimab. Source of these receptors: an adult with an advanced solid tumor such as melanoma, head and neck, liver or kidney cancer.

The J gene is TRBJ1-1, the V gene TRBV14; D remains ambiguous. This CDR3 is built from 15 residues. Trimming removed 0 bases from V and 5 bases from J, with 13 bases in between. Germline V gene data show CDR1 as SGHDN and CDR2 as FVKESK. CDR3 loop: CASSQDSIQWTEAFF. The CDR3 bases are TGTGCCAGCAGCCAAGATTCGATACAGTGGACTGAAGCTTTCTTT. The full variable domain, in which reference TRBV14 and TRBJ1-1 provide the parts outside the CDR3, is EAGVTQFPSHSVIEKGQTVTLRCDPISGHDNLYWYRRVMGKEIKFLLHFVKESKQDESGMPNNRFLAERTGGTYSTLKVQPAELEDSGVYFCASSQDSIQWTEAFFGQGTRLTVV.

In its sample, this clone was seen once. The chain has TRBV5-1 and TRBJ1-1, with D unclear. The CDR3 extends over 14 amino acids. Germline CDR1 and CDR2: SGHRS and YFSETQ. Trimming left V 1 base short and J 8 bases short, with 15 bases between. The CDR3 spells CASSLRAGEEEAFF. The CDR3 nucleotides are TGCGCCAGCAGCTTGCGAGCTGGGGAGGAAGAAGCTTTCTTT.

The chain carries TRBV6-5 and TRBJ2-7, with D perhaps being TRBD1 or TRBD2 (5 bases each). Looked up from germline, CDR1 is MNHEY and CDR2 is SVGAGI. Trimming removed 7 bases at V and 3 bases at J, with 10 bases between. CDR3 length: 12 amino acids. The CDR3 DNA is TGTGCCAGCACTGGGGACCACTACGAGCAGTACTTC. Amino acid sequence: CASTGDHYEQYF.

The J gene is TRBJ1-6, the V gene TRBV9; TRBD1 matches at 7 bases. J was trimmed by 8 bases and V by 0 bases; bases with no gene match: 5. Looked up from germline, CDR1 is SGDLS and CDR2 is YYNGEE. The CDR3 length is 15 residues. CDR3: CASSVDRGRDSPLHF. CDR3 DNA: TGTGCCAGCAGCGTAGACAGGGGTAGGGATTCACCCCTCCACTTT.

This chain uses TRBV7-6 with TRBJ2-1, with D unresolved. The CDR3 is 13 residues long. Trimming pared 4 bases from V and 4 bases from J, leaving 8 bases between. Germline assignment: CDR1 SGHVS and CDR2 FNYEAQ. The CDR3 loop reads CASSSARYNEQFF. The CDR3 bases are TGTGCCAGCAGCTCGGCGAGATACAATGAGCAGTTCTTC.

The chain employs TRBV10-1 and TRBJ2-7; 8 positions agree with TRBD1. J was trimmed by 1 base and V by 2 bases; bases with no gene match: 4. CDR1 and CDR2 (germline): WNHNN, SYGVQD (reference sequence). The length of the CDR3 is 15 residues. The CDR3 nucleotides are TGCGCCAGCAGTGAGATCGGACAGGGATCCTACGAGCAGTACTTC. Encoded protein: CASSEIGQGSYEQYF.

V gene TRBV5-1 combines with J gene TRBJ2-3; 9 bases are a match to TRBD2. After removal of 0 bases from V and 5 bases from J, the junction contained 13 bases not matched to a gene. The CDR3 covers 18 residues. Germline V gene sequence: CDR1 SGHRS, CDR2 YFSETQ. The CDR3 nucleotides read TGCGCCAGCAGCTTGGTCCCGCGGGGCGGGGGGGCTGTAGATACGCAGTATTTT. As protein: CASSLVPRGGGAVDTQYF.

V usage is TRBV19 and J usage is TRBJ1-5; the D gene is possibly TRBD1 (5 bases). Germline V gene lookup returns CDR1 LNHDA and CDR2 SQIVND (reference sequence). The CDR3 loop spans 17 amino acids. The V gene lost 1 base and the J gene lost 7 bases, with 20 bases spanning the gap. This chain's CDR3 is CASSIGPTVSLRQPQHF. The CDR3 DNA reads TGTGCCAGTAGTATAGGACCGACAGTGAGTCTCAGACAGCCCCAGCATTTT.

The rearrangement uses TRBV29-1 and TRBJ2-1; perhaps TRBD2 as D (6 bases). CDR3 length: 15 residues. Germline loops: CDR1 SQVTM, CDR2 ANQGSEA. Trimming left V 6 bases short and J 8 bases short, with 23 bases between. The CDR3 DNA follows: TGCAGCGTGGGTAGTTACACAGGACCGGGAGATGAGCAGTTCTTC. Translating it yields CSVGSYTGPGDEQFF.

V is TRBV5-1 and J is TRBJ1-2; maybe TRBD1 (5 bases). The length of the CDR3 is 13 residues. Germline CDR1 and CDR2: SGHRS and YFSETQ. V was shortened by 5 bases and J by 4 bases, with 12 bases between the two germline ends. The CDR3 is CASSEGLSYGYTF. CDR3 DNA sequence: TGCGCCAGCAGTGAGGGACTGAGCTATGGCTACACCTTC.

The chain links TRBV18 to TRBJ2-7; 10 positions match TRBD1. The CDR3 totals 15 residues. CDR1 and CDR2 from the germline V gene are KGHSH and LQKENI. V lost 7 bases to trimming and J lost 2 bases; unmatched junction nucleotides: 8. The CDR3 protein is CASFTGTGDPYEQYF. CDR3 DNA sequence: TGTGCCAGCTTTACCGGGACAGGGGACCCCTACGAGCAGTACTTC.

The CDR3 here is CASSIDQVSTYEQYF. CDR3 DNA: TGTGCCAGTAGTATAGATCAGGTCTCAACCTACGAGCAGTACTTC. The chain links TRBV19 to TRBJ2-7; D is ambiguous. V lost 0 bases and J lost 2, with 11 bases in between. The length of the CDR3 is 15 residues. Germline loops: CDR1 LNHDA, CDR2 SQIVND (reference sequence).

This chain connects TRBV6-1 to TRBJ1-2; 7 positions agree with TRBD1. This CDR3 region has 15 residues. Germline V gives CDR1 MNHNS, CDR2 SASEGT. V was pared by 10 bases and J by 4 bases, with 15 bases of the junction left unmatched. CDR3 sequence: CATSDREAGIYGYTF. CDR3 sequence (DNA): TGTGCCACCTCTGACAGGGAGGCAGGGATCTATGGCTACACCTTC.

This CDR3 is CASSPFEGISTDTQYF. CDR3 nucleotide sequence: TGTGCCAGCAGCCCCTTTGAAGGGATCTCCACAGATACGCAGTATTTT. The chain links TRBV6-6 to TRBJ2-3; D unresolved. The CDR3 is 16 residues long. V lost 6 bases, J lost 2 bases, and 18 bases lay in between. CDR1 and CDR2 (germline): MNHNY, SVGAGI (reference sequence).

The chain has TRBV5-6 and TRBJ1-5; no clear D. Per germline, CDR1 SGHDT and CDR2 YYEEEE. This CDR3 region has 15 residues. V lost 2 bases and J 5 bases, leaving 14 bases between the germline ends. The CDR3 DNA is TGTGCCAGCAGCTTCGGCCGAGGGCAGGATCAGCCCCAGCATTTT. Translating gives CASSFGRGQDQPQHF.

V usage is TRBV6-1 and J usage is TRBJ1-2; D gene ambiguous. Germline V gene sequence: CDR1 MNHNS, CDR2 SASEGT. This CDR3 comprises 14 residues. V gave up 6 bases and J gave up 4 bases, with 15 bases separating them. The CDR3 sequence: CASSPGVAGYGYTF. For the CDR3, the DNA is TGTGCCAGCAGCCCGGGAGTGGCGGGCTATGGCTACACCTTC.

This chain joins TRBV2 and TRBJ1-1; 9 bases agree with TRBD1. Trimming removed 6 bases from V and 1 base from J; junction bases left unmatched: 9. Looked up from germline, CDR1 is SNHLY and CDR2 is FYNNEI. This CDR3 spans 16 amino acids. The CDR3 DNA reads as TGTGCCAGCAGAAAGGGACAGGGATATGGGAACACTGAAGCTTTCTTT. Translating gives CASRKGQGYGNTEAFF. Drawing the rest from reference TRBV2 and TRBJ1-1, the complete variable domain is EPEVTQTPSHQVTQMGQEVILRCVPISNHLYFYWYRQILGQKVEFLVSFYNNEISEKSEIFDDQFSVERPDGSNFTLKIRSTKLEDSAMYFCASRKGQGYGNTEAFFGQGTRLTVV.

This clone was recorded only once. V gene TRBV6-1 combines with J gene TRBJ1-4, with 9 bases aligning to TRBD1. The CDR3 runs 15 residues. CDR1 and CDR2 (germline): MNHNS, SASEGT. J gave up 3 bases and V 4 bases, and 3 bases lay outside the gene matches. The CDR3 protein is CASSADRGANEKLFF. The CDR3, as DNA: TGTGCCAGCAGTGCAGACAGGGGGGCTAATGAAAAACTGTTTTTT.

This chain joins TRBV5-1 and TRBJ1-6; 7 positions match TRBD1. Germline lookup yields CDR1 SGHRS and CDR2 YFSETQ. This CDR3 comprises 15 residues. V trimming: 7 bases; J trimming: 7 bases; junction bases outside the gene matches: 11. Here the CDR3 reads CASHTTTGRNSPLHF. In DNA, the CDR3 is TGCGCCAGCCATACTACGACAGGGCGGAATTCACCCCTCCACTTT.

The J gene is TRBJ2-5, the V gene TRBV5-1; D is possibly TRBD1 (6 bases). Germline-derived CDR1 and CDR2 are SGHRS and YFSETQ. CDR3 size: 18 residues. V shed 3 bases and J shed 2 bases, with 23 bases lying between them. The CDR3 reads CASSSATGPRPGQETQYF. The CDR3 DNA reads TGCGCCAGCAGCTCAGCGACAGGCCCGCGGCCGGGGCAAGAGACCCAGTACTTC. Complete variable domain (other parts from reference TRBV5-1 and TRBJ2-5): KAGVTQTPRYLIKTRGQQVTLSCSPISGHRSVSWYQQTPGQGLQFLFEYFSETQRNKGNFPGRFSGRQFSNSRSEMNVSTLELGDSALYLCASSSATGPRPGQETQYFGPGTRLLVL.

This clone is labeled medium-sized (0.01 to 0.1%). V usage is TRBV11-2 and J usage is TRBJ2-7; no clear D gene. The V end was cut by 2 bases, the J end by 6 bases, with 11 bases between. This CDR3 has 13 amino acids. CDR1 and CDR2 from the germline V gene are SGHAT and FQNNGV. CDR3 DNA sequence: TGTGCCAGCAGCTTATTGTCAGACGGCGAGCAGTACTTC. It translates to CASSLLSDGEQYF.

J is TRBJ1-3 and V is TRBV11-2; D uncertain. V shed 5 bases and J shed 4 bases, with 9 bases lying between them. Germline assignment: CDR1 SGHAT and CDR2 FQNNGV. The CDR3 has 13 amino acids. In DNA form, the CDR3 reads TGTGCCAGCAGCCAACTACAGGGAAACACCATATATTTT. It encodes CASSQLQGNTIYF.

V gene TRBV6-5 combines with J gene TRBJ1-6; 7 bases fit TRBD1. With V trimmed by 6 bases and J by 7 bases, 9 bases remained unmatched. The CDR3 consists of 15 residues. The germline CDR1 and CDR2 sequences are MNHEY and SVGAGI. In DNA, the CDR3 is TGTGCCAGCAGGGGGCGACAGGGACAGAATTCACCCCTCCACTTT. Its translation: CASRGRQGQNSPLHF.

The genes are TRBV19 and TRBJ2-7; no clear D. Looked up from germline, CDR1 is LNHDA and CDR2 is SQIVND (reference sequence). The germline V and J ends were trimmed by 5 bases and 2 bases, with 10 bases remaining between them. This CDR3 is built from 13 residues. This chain's CDR3 is CASSGHPPYEQYF. As DNA, the CDR3 is TGTGCCAGTAGTGGCCATCCCCCCTACGAGCAGTACTTC.

This chain connects TRBV11-2 to TRBJ2-7; TRBD1 matches 9 bases. CDR3 length equals 13 residues. The V segment lost 4 bases and the J segment 7 bases; nucleotides outside the gene matches: 5. CDR1 and CDR2 from the germline V gene are SGHAT and FQNNGV. For the CDR3, the DNA is TGTGCCAGCAGCTGGACAGGGGCGGGAGAGCAGTACTTC. This encodes CASSWTGAGEQYF.